This TCR beta chain derives from a study of T cells in Graves' hyperthyroidism and ophthalmopathy. This clonotype has ten or more counts. This CDR3 is built from 15 residues. Between the trimmed V and J ends, which lost 2 bases and 4 bases, there was a span of 12 bases. CDR1 and CDR2 from the germline V gene are MNHNS and SASEGT. It was RNA transcripts that yielded the amplified TCR beta CDR3 regions. First-round RT-PCR with HTBI primers amplified the TCR CDR3 region. TCRdb reprocessed the multiplex PCR reads with MiXCR, giving one entry per CDR3 protein. Here the sample spans a few hundred thousand distinct CDR3 sequences, more than 13% being singletons.

The TCR comes from a woman aged 25-40 years with Graves' hyperthyroidism. The chain carries TRBV6-1 and TRBJ1-5; D may be TRBD1 (6 bases). Specimen: blood. CDR3 amino acids: CASSEMGARNQPQHF. CDR3 in DNA: TGTGCCAGCAGTGAAATGGGGGCGCGGAATCAGCCCCAGCATTTT.